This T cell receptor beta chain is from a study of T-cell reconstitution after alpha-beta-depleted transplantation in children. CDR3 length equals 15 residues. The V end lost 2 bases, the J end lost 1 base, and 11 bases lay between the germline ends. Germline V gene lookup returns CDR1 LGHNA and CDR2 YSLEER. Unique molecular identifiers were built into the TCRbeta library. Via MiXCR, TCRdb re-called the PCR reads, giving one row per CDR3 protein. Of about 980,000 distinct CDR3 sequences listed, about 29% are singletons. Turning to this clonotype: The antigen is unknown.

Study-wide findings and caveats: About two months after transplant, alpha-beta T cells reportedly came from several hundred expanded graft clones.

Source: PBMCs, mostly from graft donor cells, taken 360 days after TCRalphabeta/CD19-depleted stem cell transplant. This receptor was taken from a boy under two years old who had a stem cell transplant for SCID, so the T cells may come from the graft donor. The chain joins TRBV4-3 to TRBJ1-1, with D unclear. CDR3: CASSQKPAPNTEAFF. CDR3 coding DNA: TGCGCCAGCAGCCAAAAGCCAGCCCCGAACACTGAAGCTTTCTTT.